This T cell receptor beta chain was found in a study of blood T cell repertoires in COVID-19. Here immunoSEQ multiplex PCR was the method, and the copy in TCRdb shows in-frame clones only, minus some. The profile shows about 250,000 clones, about 85% of them singletons. This TCR came from a man between 18 and 29 years old with active or convalescent COVID-19. Sequenced: peripheral blood.

CDR3 nucleotides: TGTGCCAGCAGTTTGGCCCCCCCGGCGGAAGGAGGTCACAATGAGCAGTTCTTC. Translated: CASSLAPPAEGGHNEQFF. The V gene is TRBV27, the J gene TRBJ2-1; TRBD2 is a possible D gene (5 bases). Germline assignment: CDR1 MNHEY and CDR2 SMNVEV (reference sequence). The CDR3 is 18 residues long. The V gene lost 3 bases and the J gene lost 5 bases, with 23 bases spanning the gap.